What follows describes a single T cell receptor (beta chain). The CDR3 contains 21 residues. J lost 0 bases, V lost 0 bases, and 18 bases had no gene match. Germline V lookup: CDR1 SGHNT, CDR2 YENEEA. Assay used: immunoSEQ multiplex PCR; TCRdb lists only in-frame clones, some missing. The repertoire holds fewer than 500,000 clones, 86% seen once, with more than 1.4% in the top ten. The data were taken from a study of blood T cell repertoires in COVID-19. Background on the study: Samples of COVID-19 (acute and convalescent) were obtained from the United States, Italy and Spain. T cells, B-cell-depleted T cells, or PBMCs supplied cDNA or gDNA.

The rearrangement uses TRBV11-3 and TRBJ1-1; 8 bases are a match to TRBD1. The TCR originated in a woman aged 25 to 39 with active or convalescent COVID-19. The sequenced material came from peripheral blood. CDR3 nucleotides: TGTGCCAGCAGCTTAGAGGCGGGGACAGGCCCGTATTACAAAATGAACACTGAAGCTTTCTTT. As protein: CASSLEAGTGPYYKMNTEAFF.